This T cell receptor (beta chain) was obtained from a study of T cells after yellow fever vaccination. Study as a whole: Fractions low in cell number were prepared with SMART-Seq v4 Ultra Low Input.

V was trimmed by 4 bases and J by 4 bases, leaving 15 bases between them. The CDR3 is 15 amino acids. General observations from the study: Post-booster reappearance was seen for most primary-vaccination clones (about 96% CD4, 88% CD8).

About this clonotype itself: What it recognizes is unknown.

TCRdb processed the 5' RACE reads anew with MiXCR; each CDR3 protein has one entry. The repertoire holds around 330,000 distinct CDR3 sequences, with around 3.9% as singletons. The receptor's source is a man between 18 and 35 years old who received the YFV17D yellow fever vaccine. The sample was PBMCs, taken on the day of the yellow fever booster vaccination. V usage is TRBV12-3 or TRBV12-4 and J usage is TRBJ2-3, with D perhaps matching TRBD2 (5 bases). CDR3 residues: CASSSRAASSDTQYF. The DNA of the CDR3 is TGTGCCAGCAGTTCCCGAGCGGCTAGTTCAGATACGCAGTATTTT.